This T cell receptor (beta chain) was recovered during a study of shared clonotypes between healthy human individuals. The authors sequenced unsorted PBMC DNA on ten immunoSEQ deep assay plates. Clones were sequenced by immunoSEQ multiplex PCR, and TCRdb holds only the in-frame ones, with some missing. Of about 490,000 clones in the sample, 76% are singletons; the top ten hold around 13%. The CDR3 has 15 residues. V dropped 5 bases and J dropped 0 bases, with 13 bases sitting between them. Germline V gene lookup returns CDR1 MNHNS and CDR2 SASEGT. Healthy and HIV-negative, the adult donors had no recent acute infections or vaccinations. Every donor, a Caucasian adult, lived in Nashville, Tennessee. Genomic DNA, for the unsorted samples, came from roughly 94 million PBMCs.

The source material was PBMCs. This receptor was identified in a woman aged 40 to 50 in good health. Some clones in this sample may be carry-over from other donors' samples. This rearrangement joins TRBV6-1 to TRBJ1-1; D remains ambiguous. The CDR3 DNA reads TGTGCCAGCAGTCCCTCGGGCCTCATGAACACTGAAGCTTTCTTT. Translated: CASSPSGLMNTEAFF.